Given below is one TCR beta chain in context. The data were taken from a study of CD8+ T cells in alopecia areata. The treatment: oral pan-JAK inhibitor, 5-10 mg twice daily. RNA was extracted and reverse transcribed into cDNA as the sequencing template. Assay: immunoSEQ multiplex PCR; the TCRdb copy retains only in-frame clones and omits some. The sample consists of some 170,000 clones, 50% to 75% of them appearing once. The V end was cut by 5 bases, the J end by 2 bases, with 9 bases between. Germline V CDR1 and CDR2: SNHLY, FYNNEI. The length of the CDR3 is 13 residues. The V gene is TRBV2, the J gene TRBJ2-5; D is unresolved. The source was CD4+ T cells sorted from blood, collected between weeks 55 and 65, from a patient treated with tofacitinib. This receptor was identified in a human donor with alopecia areata. CDR3 sequence: CASSFRYQETQYF. In DNA, the CDR3 is TGTGCCAGCAGTTTCCGGTATCAAGAGACCCAGTACTTC. Full variable domain (outside the CDR3, taken from reference TRBV2 and TRBJ2-5): EPEVTQTPSHQVTQMGQEVILRCVPISNHLYFYWYRQILGQKVEFLVSFYNNEISEKSEIFDDQFSVERPDGSNFTLKIRSTKLEDSAMYFCASSFRYQETQYFGPGTRLLVL.